This T cell receptor beta chain was observed in a study of identical twins (dated by TCRdb to 2016 to 2018). In terms of the full investigation: To test whether fetal clonotypes persist, this study deep-sequenced TCR alpha and beta repertoires from monozygotic twins, from unrelated adults of various ages, and from cord blood. To rule out contamination, the twin experiments were replicated at different times with different library preparation protocols.

The method behind the library was 5' RACE. Sequencing instrument: Illumina HiSeq 2000. A universal primer binding site was introduced by template switching, and a unique molecular identifier was present in the final cDNA, enabling accurate counting of TCR cDNA molecules. Specific primers in the conserved constant-segment region were used to synthesize first-strand cDNA for TCR alpha and beta chains. To control for contamination, every cDNA library carried two barcodes: a SMART-Mk sample barcode plus Illumina barcodes. TruSeq adapter sequences along with Illumina sample barcodes were introduced in two successive PCR steps. Sequencing of the TCR alpha and beta cDNA libraries was done on the Illumina HiSeq platform using custom primers. Regarding the original processing steps: MiGEC processed the raw reads to extract unique molecular identifiers, while MiXCR was used to determine the CDR3 positions. Recombination models were inferred per individual with the repgenHMM and IGoR tools using an EM algorithm. The analysis of shared clonotypes was done with the tcR package in R, with sharing normalized by the product of cloneset sizes. To study raw recombination free of thymic and clonal selection effects, out-of-frame nonproductive sequences were analyzed. TCRdb reprocessing: public reads trimmed at Q25 with fastp, clones called with MiXCR, in-frame beta chains kept. Rows are unified per CDR3 protein, each entry keeping the most common DNA and genes. These V and J calls originate from TCRdb's pipeline instead of the authors' own analysis. For this sample the table gives about 720,000 distinct CDR3 sequences, of which roughly 8% were detected only once. The ten biggest clones cover around 0.98% of the sample.

Every donor was a healthy Caucasian. The twin cohort comprised three pairs of female monozygotic twins, all aged roughly 18 to 30 years. Peripheral blood mononuclear cells were the source from which RNA for the TCR libraries was isolated. This clonotype was counted a few times. The target of this receptor is not known. No clone much larger than this one lies a single base away; base qualities are absent. Results and caveats for the whole study, not just this receptor: The excess sharing between twins in beta out-of-frame sequences was weaker because fewer shared sequences reduced the signal-to-noise ratio. Because the same donors could not be followed over many years, the conclusions relied on cross-sectional statistical analysis. Zero-insertion analyses could be partly confounded by invariant T cells such as MAIT and iNKT, though diverse VJ usage argued against such confounding for most clonotypes. Out-of-frame TCR alpha sharing in monozygotic twins was systematically underestimated by recombination models, whereas sharing between unrelated individuals was in agreement with the recombination models. Fewer insertions were carried by abundant cord blood beta clonotypes, a similar but weaker trend appeared in young adult naive repertoires, and no such trend appeared in memory repertoires. Compared with coincidental sharing between unrelated individuals, out-of-frame TCR alpha sequences shared between twins had an excess of sequences with low generation probability.

CDR1 is given as MNHEY and CDR2 as SVGAGI, both from the germline V gene. The CDR3 runs 14 residues from the cysteine to the phenylalanine. Only the CDR3 region is kept as DNA, spanning 42 bases read in frame from base 1. Relative to germline, V is missing 4 bases and J is missing 3 bases, with 4 bases of the junction outside any gene match. These data were also filed under a second study, of yellow fever vaccine responses in identical twins. Reported in the second study: The authors reported that the T cell response to vaccination in identical twins appeared partly convergent and partly personalized. In identical twins, the study followed T cell clones that responded to the vaccine with precision.

The sequence was collected from a woman in her late teens or twenties in good health. This sequence uses TRBV6-5 and TRBJ1-2, with TRBD1 matching 8 junction bases. Sequencing input: PBMCs. The bases read TGTGCCAGCAGTTTAACGACAGGGGACTATGGCTACACCTTC. It specifies CASSLTTGDYGYTF.